This TCR beta chain was sequenced for a study of blood T cell repertoires in COVID-19. Which cohort a participant joined came from the clinical history participants gave. After removal of 6 bases from V and 4 bases from J, the junction contained 15 bases not matched to a gene. Germline V gives CDR1 SGHVS, CDR2 FQNEAQ. The CDR3 spans 17 residues. Some clones are missing from TCRdb's copy, which holds only in-frame ones; the method was immunoSEQ multiplex PCR. The sample contains some 300,000 clones, approximately 88% of which appear only once. This receptor was identified in a woman aged 25 to 39 who had recovered from COVID-19. The V gene is TRBV7-8, the J gene TRBJ2-3; 8 nucleotides line up with TRBD1. Material for sequencing was PBMCs or T cells enriched from blood (not recorded which). The CDR3 DNA reads as TGTGCCAGCAGTCGACAGCCAACAGGGGGAGGTTCAGATACGCAGTATTTT. Translation gives CASSRQPTGGGSDTQYF.